A selection of T cell receptor beta chains follows, all from one sample in a study of blood T cell repertoires in COVID-19. Repertoires were generated with immunoSEQ multiplex PCR, while TCRdb's copy carries only in-frame clones and drops some. The data show fewer than 350,000 clones, with about 87% seen just once and approximately 10% held by the top ten. The sample was peripheral blood. The receptors come from a man aged 30-40 years with COVID-19, enrolled during active disease. Each CDR3 is given with its conserved first and last residue. Each record gives: J gene, V gene, CDR3 protein.

>TRBJ1-4|TRBV4-2
CASSPQERDEKLFF
>TRBJ2-7|TRBV10-1
CASSESGPPRTYEQYF
>TRBJ1-5|TRBV10-3
CAISESRRQGNQPQHF
>TRBJ1-3|TRBV6-5
CASRYRGSGNTIYF
>TRBJ2-1|TRBV6-5
CASSTGLNEQFF
>TRBJ2-7|TRBV2
CASSDQGLDEQYF
>TRBJ2-3|TRBV20-1
CSASHRDRATDTQYF
>TRBJ1-2|TRBV4-3
CASSQVRDRGGAGYTF
>TRBJ1-1|TRBV4-3
CASSHGAGGNTEAFF
>TRBJ1-2|TRBV4-3
CASSQGQGIGVGYTF
>TRBJ1-4|TRBV3-1/TRBV3-2
CASSPLGRSDEEKLFF
>TRBJ1-2|TRBV19
CASRRTGPLESYGYTF
>TRBJ2-7|TRBV5-1
CASSPGQGGEQYF
>TRBJ1-4|TRBV9
CASSVEDGGGGEKLFF
>TRBJ2-7|TRBV6-2/TRBV6-3
CASSYGASGGLGQYF
>TRBJ1-2|TRBV19
CASSTRGRSNPYGYTF
>TRBJ1-2|TRBV9
CASSVERWDYGYTF